The rows below give T cell receptor beta chains drawn from one sample of a study of blood T cell repertoires in COVID-19. The method was immunoSEQ multiplex PCR; TCRdb's version includes in-frame clones alone and lacks a portion of them. The sample has 300,000 or so clones, 80% to 90% seen once. The sequencing input was peripheral blood. These receptors were taken from a man aged 18 to 35 who had recovered from COVID-19. Each CDR3 is given with its conserved first and last residue. The D gene is left open where the match is weak. Expanded clones are given a class, and other clones once, few, many or no size at all.

V gene	D gene	J gene	CDR3 length	clone size	CDR3 protein
TRBV18	TRBD1	TRBJ2-7	14	.	CASSIGTGDYEQYF
TRBV5-1	.	TRBJ2-1	15	.	CASSSGTISYNEQFF
TRBV2	TRBD2	TRBJ2-1	15	.	CAGKKTSGVYNEQFF
TRBV29-1	.	TRBJ2-1	13	.	CSVAPRGFDEQFF
TRBV6-5	.	TRBJ1-1	12	.	CASRWGDTEAFF
TRBV29-1	TRBD1	TRBJ2-7	13	.	CSALTGDSYEQYF
TRBV19	.	TRBJ1-2	14	.	CASSPGGGGYGYTF
TRBV6-5	.	TRBJ1-4	12	.	CASRASNEKLFF
TRBV9	.	TRBJ2-2	17	.	CASSVALSGSNTGELFF
TRBV14	TRBD2	TRBJ2-5	18	once	CASSQGVLAGGGGETQYF
TRBV29-1	.	TRBJ1-1	13	.	CSVGEGVYVEAFF
TRBV7-2	TRBD1	TRBJ1-4	14	.	CASSLGQGVEKLFF